This TCR beta chain comes out of a study of CD8 T cells in Susac syndrome. When the RNA was reverse transcribed, random hexamers were used with an input of roughly 0.45 to 1 ug. An immunoSEQ multiplex PCR amplified TCR beta CDR3 over 54 Vbeta and 13 Jbeta. Each CDR3 protein is one row after TCRdb ran MiXCR on the immunoSEQ multiplex PCR reads. The sample has about 210,000 distinct CDR3 sequences; 95% are singletons. Per germline, CDR1 DFQATT and CDR2 SNEGSKA (reference sequence). The CDR3 length is 15 residues. Deletions cut 8 bases from V and 0 bases from J, with 18 bases between. FACS enriched CD8+ TEMRA cells, while bulk CD8+ and CD4+ were negatively isolated.

The source material was CD4+ T cells from PBMCs. V is TRBV20-1 and J is TRBJ2-3; D might be TRBD2 (6 bases). The source is a human donor with multiple sclerosis. The CDR3 region is CSTELARRSTDTQYF. CDR3 nucleotides: TGCAGTACTGAACTAGCTCGACGGAGCACAGATACGCAGTATTTT.